These T cell receptor beta chains were read from a single sample in a study of shared clonotypes between healthy human individuals. The assay was immunoSEQ multiplex PCR, and TCRdb's table has in-frame clones only and misses some. Of about 330,000 clones listed, roughly 70% are singletons. Input material: memory CD4+ T cells sorted from blood. The receptor set was obtained from a man younger than 40 in good health. CDR3s include the opening cysteine and the closing phenylalanine or tryptophan. The D gene is left open where the match is weak.

v_gene: TRBV10-1; d_gene: TRBD1; j_gene: TRBJ2-5; CDR3aa: CASRTGVVQTQYF
v_gene: TRBV5-1; d_gene: .; j_gene: TRBJ2-5; CDR3aa: CASSLAGGETQYF
v_gene: TRBV2; d_gene: TRBD1; j_gene: TRBJ1-4; CDR3aa: CASSPGDSPTTNEKLFF
v_gene: TRBV7-9; d_gene: .; j_gene: TRBJ2-7; CDR3aa: CASSFGGRNEQYF
v_gene: TRBV18; d_gene: .; j_gene: TRBJ2-2; CDR3aa: CASSPPLRSVNTGELFF
v_gene: TRBV15; d_gene: TRBD2; j_gene: TRBJ2-7; CDR3aa: CATSILAGPYEQYF
v_gene: TRBV6-6; d_gene: TRBD1; j_gene: TRBJ1-1; CDR3aa: CAGGTGNTEAFF
v_gene: TRBV2; d_gene: TRBD1; j_gene: TRBJ2-5; CDR3aa: CASGGTGLRQETQYF
v_gene: TRBV25-1; d_gene: .; j_gene: TRBJ2-5; CDR3aa: CASSEHNGGRGTQYF
v_gene: TRBV18; d_gene: .; j_gene: TRBJ1-3; CDR3aa: CASSPRSGLAGNTIYF
v_gene: TRBV7-9; d_gene: .; j_gene: TRBJ2-2; CDR3aa: CASTNTGELFF
v_gene: TRBV15; d_gene: .; j_gene: TRBJ1-5; CDR3aa: CATSRGTEFNQPQHF
v_gene: TRBV19; d_gene: TRBD2; j_gene: TRBJ2-7; CDR3aa: CASSITGRAYEQYF
v_gene: TRBV6-1; d_gene: .; j_gene: TRBJ1-1; CDR3aa: CASSDLGRGTEAFF
v_gene: TRBV6-5; d_gene: TRBD1; j_gene: TRBJ1-1; CDR3aa: CASSYSNTGADTEAFF
v_gene: TRBV25-1; d_gene: TRBD1; j_gene: TRBJ2-7; CDR3aa: CASSEAGTGSYEQYF
v_gene: TRBV6-1; d_gene: .; j_gene: TRBJ1-4; CDR3aa: CASSGRDTNEKLFF
v_gene: TRBV7-6; d_gene: TRBD1; j_gene: TRBJ2-6; CDR3aa: CASSLEGGRGHGANVLTF
v_gene: TRBV6-6; d_gene: .; j_gene: TRBJ2-1; CDR3aa: CASRGALSYNEQFF
v_gene: TRBV25-1; d_gene: .; j_gene: TRBJ2-1; CDR3aa: CASSVGTSAQFF
v_gene: TRBV5-6; d_gene: .; j_gene: TRBJ2-7; CDR3aa: CASSLAGEAKYEQYF
v_gene: TRBV30; d_gene: .; j_gene: TRBJ2-7; CDR3aa: CAWSVREADPYEQYF
v_gene: TRBV7-3; d_gene: .; j_gene: TRBJ2-2; CDR3aa: CASSLSTETELFF
v_gene: TRBV5-1; d_gene: TRBD2; j_gene: TRBJ2-2; CDR3aa: CASSSTSGGDTGELFF
v_gene: TRBV18; d_gene: .; j_gene: TRBJ1-4; CDR3aa: CASSPKGNEKLFF
v_gene: TRBV18; d_gene: .; j_gene: TRBJ2-1; CDR3aa: CASSPMGNYNEQFF
v_gene: TRBV6-4; d_gene: .; j_gene: TRBJ2-3; CDR3aa: CASSDSADTQYF
v_gene: TRBV19; d_gene: .; j_gene: TRBJ2-1; CDR3aa: CASTSEGSSYNEQFF
v_gene: TRBV9; d_gene: TRBD1; j_gene: TRBJ1-1; CDR3aa: CASSVGSTGGREAFF
v_gene: TRBV5-6; d_gene: TRBD1; j_gene: TRBJ1-2; CDR3aa: CASSLGDRANYGYTF
v_gene: TRBV28; d_gene: TRBD1; j_gene: TRBJ1-3; CDR3aa: CASSPGGPGNTIYF
v_gene: TRBV7-9; d_gene: .; j_gene: TRBJ2-7; CDR3aa: CASSSSWVPWRHEQYF
v_gene: TRBV11-2; d_gene: .; j_gene: TRBJ2-3; CDR3aa: CASSLVALGSTDTQYF
v_gene: TRBV7-2; d_gene: .; j_gene: TRBJ2-1; CDR3aa: CASSHQRQVPANEQFF
v_gene: TRBV28; d_gene: TRBD1; j_gene: TRBJ1-2; CDR3aa: CASSNDRDYGYTF
v_gene: TRBV27; d_gene: TRBD1; j_gene: TRBJ2-2; CDR3aa: CASSFTQGRGELFF
v_gene: TRBV4-3; d_gene: .; j_gene: TRBJ2-7; CDR3aa: CASSQDPTSYEQYF
v_gene: TRBV5-6; d_gene: TRBD2; j_gene: TRBJ2-3; CDR3aa: CASSLGLAGDTQYF
v_gene: TRBV5-4; d_gene: .; j_gene: TRBJ2-5; CDR3aa: CASSSMTGSKGETQYF
v_gene: TRBV14; d_gene: .; j_gene: TRBJ2-5; CDR3aa: CASSQDLGQETQYF
v_gene: TRBV5-1; d_gene: .; j_gene: TRBJ2-1; CDR3aa: CASSPLHGQGEQFF
v_gene: TRBV7-2; d_gene: .; j_gene: TRBJ2-1; CDR3aa: CASSSLFGNEQFF
v_gene: TRBV7-9; d_gene: .; j_gene: TRBJ1-1; CDR3aa: CASSFEQPNTEAFF
v_gene: TRBV18; d_gene: .; j_gene: TRBJ1-1; CDR3aa: CASSPGMNTEAFF
v_gene: TRBV2; d_gene: .; j_gene: TRBJ2-5; CDR3aa: CATGNLGGEETQYF
v_gene: TRBV6-1; d_gene: .; j_gene: TRBJ2-2; CDR3aa: CASILSGVGGELFF
v_gene: TRBV10-3; d_gene: .; j_gene: TRBJ1-5; CDR3aa: CAISETVIKDQPQHF
v_gene: TRBV5-6; d_gene: .; j_gene: TRBJ2-7; CDR3aa: CASSLLGGEQYF
v_gene: TRBV19; d_gene: .; j_gene: TRBJ2-1; CDR3aa: CASSIPRGNEQFF
v_gene: TRBV5-4; d_gene: .; j_gene: TRBJ2-1; CDR3aa: CASSRAIYNEQFF
v_gene: TRBV7-9; d_gene: .; j_gene: TRBJ2-5; CDR3aa: CASSLALQGRGGETQYF
v_gene: TRBV11-3; d_gene: .; j_gene: TRBJ2-1; CDR3aa: CASSLRLGVTDEQFF
v_gene: TRBV10-1; d_gene: TRBD1; j_gene: TRBJ1-3; CDR3aa: CASSAPGLVQGALQGNSGNTIYF